This T cell receptor beta chain was identified in a study of molecular identifiers for immune sequencing clone quantification (dated by TCRdb to 2016 to 2019). About the full investigation: For a replicate experiment, RNA from around 20,000 or 100,000 naive CD8 T cells was divided into five aliquots, and four of the five aliquots were sequenced. CD8 T cells were used in a methods study to benchmark molecular-identifier clustering-based TCR repertoire sequencing (MIDCIRS) and TCR RNA copy counting.

This clonotype was observed at least ten times. Its antigen remains unidentified. Base qualities are not recorded, but no much larger clone differs from it by a single base. Naive CD8 T cell libraries were made from approximately 20,000 to 1,000,000 sorted cells using 10%, 30% or 50% of purified RNA. Naive CD8 T cells, defined as CD8+CD4-CCR7+CD45RA+, were FACS-sorted into RLT Plus buffer on a BD FACSAria II. Roughly 10 TCR copies' worth of Jurkat RNA were spiked into roughly 20,000-1,000,000 naive CD8 T cell samples to test detection sensitivity. Enrichment of CD8 T cells was performed with RosetteSep CD8+ T Cell Enrichment Cocktail and Ficoll-Paque, after which ACK red cell lysis was carried out. Study-wide conclusions, independent of this receptor: Spiked-in Jurkat TCR RNA equivalent to a single cell was reported to be detectable even among one million naive CD8 T cells. Without barcode sub-clustering, chimeric consensus sequences inflated TCR diversity; chimeras reached as high as 47%. Approximately 3.3 recovered TCR RNA copies per cell were obtained by modeling, versus approximately 9 by digital PCR, implying a capture efficiency of roughly 32%. Clones above 20 RNA copies held over 97% of molecules in CMV-specific effector cells but under 1% in naive cells. Highly expanded clone sizes could be underestimated if identical TCR molecules share a barcode. The naive libraries included spiked-in Jurkat TCR RNA (about nine copies' worth), and this RNA is not part of the donor repertoire.

Library generation was performed with PCR. These reads were obtained on an Illumina HiSeq 4000. Bulk TCR libraries were made following a previously described method, with the TCR primers given in Table S5. Purification of total RNA was performed with the Qiagen AllPrep DNA/RNA kit. Before any analysis, reads coming from multiple sequencing runs of the same library were combined into one pool. The paper's processing steps were these. Reads were retained only if the reads had an exact TCR constant sequence, and the retained reads were trimmed to 150 nt and grouped according to their 12-nt molecular barcodes. Within each barcode group, reads were sub-clustered at a 15% Levenshtein threshold, and quality-weighted consensus sequences were built per RNA molecule. Non-functional sequences were discarded, and so were lower-count sequences lying one edit away from another sequence. On the basis of fitting two negative binomial distributions, barcode sub-clusters with fewer than 20% of the maximum read count were discarded. TCRdb reran the public reads through fastp at Q25 and MiXCR, keeping productive beta chains. Rows with one shared CDR3 protein collapse into an entry with the most common genes and DNA. TCRdb, rather than the study authors, made the V and J calls. The table for this sample lists about 640,000 distinct CDR3 sequences; just under 20% of them were counted only once. The ten largest make up roughly 0.85% of the sample.

The sequencing sample was made of naive CD8+ T cells from blood, with Jurkat cell RNA spiked in. The cell subset or site label, read with the paper, signifies: FACS-sorted CD8+CD4-CCR7+CD45RA+ naive T cells. The TCR was taken from a human donor in good health. Some libraries in this study had Jurkat cell RNA spiked in.

CDR3 reads: CASKTGAYNEQFF. The DNA reads TGTGCCAGCAAGACCGGGGCCTACAATGAGCAGTTCTTC. The chain couples TRBV27 to TRBJ2-1; possibly the D gene is TRBD2, per 5 matching bases. V is cut by 7 bases and J by 2 bases, and the space between the germline ends is 9 bases. From the cysteine through the phenylalanine, the CDR3 covers 13 amino acids. The only DNA kept is the CDR3, 39 bases in frame from the first base. According to the germline V gene (reference sequence), CDR1 reads MNHEY and CDR2 reads SMNVEV.